This T cell receptor beta chain was obtained from a study of T cells in localized non-small cell lung cancer. The protocol was immunoSEQ multiplex PCR, while the TCRdb copy is restricted to in-frame clones and leaves out a portion. The data contain 990 or so clones, roughly 25% of them singletons. Germline assignment: CDR1 SGHRS and CDR2 YFSETQ. CDR3 length equals 16 residues. Trimming took off 1 base at V and 5 bases at J, with 18 bases between the two ends. Source: lung tumor tissue, taken before any cancer treatment. This sequence joins TRBV5-1 and TRBJ1-1, with D possibly being TRBD1 (5 bases). This receptor was taken from a male donor older than 55 with stage I squamous cell lung carcinoma. The CDR3 DNA is TGCGCCAGCAGCTTGAACCTGGCCAGGGATGCGACTGAAGCTTTCTTT. Its translation is CASSLNLARDATEAFF.